The clone carrying this T cell receptor (beta chain) occurred many times. Its matching antigen is unknown. The record originates from a study of T-cell reconstitution after alpha-beta-depleted transplantation in children. Study conclusions and caveats: Two months or so post-transplant, alpha-beta T cells reportedly derived from several hundred expanded graft clones. T-cell counts and diversity at one year following transplant were attributed mainly to newly produced T cells.

There are 12 residues in the CDR3. The germline V and J ends were trimmed by 4 bases and 10 bases, with 11 bases remaining between them. Unique molecular identifiers were used in preparing the TCRbeta library. TCRdb passed the PCR reads through MiXCR, listing each CDR3 protein once. The sample lists hundreds of thousands of distinct CDR3 sequences; about 12% were seen once. The V and J genes are TRBV12-3 or TRBV12-4 and TRBJ2-1; D gene uncertain. The sequencing used PBMCs, collected before TCRalphabeta/CD19-depleted stem cell transplant. This TCR was sampled from a girl aged 2 to 9 with congenital amegakaryocytic thrombocytopenia, due to receive a stem cell transplant. The CDR3 reads CASSSEAKEQFF. CDR3 sequence (DNA): TGTGCCAGCAGTTCTGAAGCGAAGGAGCAGTTCTTC.